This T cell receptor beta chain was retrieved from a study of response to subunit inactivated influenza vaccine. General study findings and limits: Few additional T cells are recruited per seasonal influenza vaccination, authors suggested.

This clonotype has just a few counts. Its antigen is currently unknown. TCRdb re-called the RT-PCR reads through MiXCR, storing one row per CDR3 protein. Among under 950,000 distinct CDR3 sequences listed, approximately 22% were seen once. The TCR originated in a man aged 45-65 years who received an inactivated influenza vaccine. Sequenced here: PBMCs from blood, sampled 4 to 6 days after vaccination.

CDR3 nucleotides: TGTGCCAGCAGCTTAGGGCCCATGATTGAGCAGTTCTTC. Translated, it gives CASSLGPMIEQFF. V gene TRBV11-2 combines with J gene TRBJ2-1; D gene unclear. V gave up 1 base and J gave up 9 bases, with 10 bases separating them. The CDR3 totals 13 residues. From germline, CDR1 is SGHAT and CDR2 FQNNGV.